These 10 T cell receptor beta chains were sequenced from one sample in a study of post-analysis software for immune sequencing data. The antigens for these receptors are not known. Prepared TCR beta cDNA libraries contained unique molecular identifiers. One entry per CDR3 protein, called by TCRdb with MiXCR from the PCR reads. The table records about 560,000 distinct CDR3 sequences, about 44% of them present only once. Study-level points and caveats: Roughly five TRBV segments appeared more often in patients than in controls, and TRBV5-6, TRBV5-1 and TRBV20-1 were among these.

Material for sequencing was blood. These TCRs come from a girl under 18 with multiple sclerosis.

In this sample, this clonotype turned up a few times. CDR3 region: CASSDSGGWYNEQFF. In nucleotides, the CDR3 is TGTGCCAGCAGTGATAGCGGGGGGTGGTACAATGAGCAGTTCTTC. The chain recombines TRBV6-5 with TRBJ2-1, with TRBD2 matching 10 bases. Germline CDR1 reads MNHEY; CDR2 reads SVGAGI. The trim removed 5 bases at V and 4 bases at J, leaving 5 bases unmatched. The length of the CDR3 is 15 residues.

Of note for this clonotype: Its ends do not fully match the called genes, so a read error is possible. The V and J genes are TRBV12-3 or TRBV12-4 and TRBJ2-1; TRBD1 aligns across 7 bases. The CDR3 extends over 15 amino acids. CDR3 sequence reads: CASTQQGNPYNGQFF. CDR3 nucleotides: TGTGCCAGCACACAACAGGGGAACCCCTACAATGGGCAGTTCTTC.

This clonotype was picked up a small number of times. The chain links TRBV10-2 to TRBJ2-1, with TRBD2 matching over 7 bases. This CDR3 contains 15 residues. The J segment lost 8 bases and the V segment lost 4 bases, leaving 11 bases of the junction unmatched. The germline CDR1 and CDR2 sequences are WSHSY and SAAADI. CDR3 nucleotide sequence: TGCGCCAGCAGTGTGGGGGGGGTCCGGAGGGATGAGCAGTTCTTC. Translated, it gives CASSVGGVRRDEQFF.

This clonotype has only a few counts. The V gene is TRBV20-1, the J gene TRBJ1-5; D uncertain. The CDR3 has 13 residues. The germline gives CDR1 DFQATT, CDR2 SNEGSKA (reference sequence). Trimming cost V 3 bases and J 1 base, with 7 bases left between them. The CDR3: CSARKESNQPQHF. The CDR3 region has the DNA TGCAGTGCTAGGAAGGAAAGCAATCAGCCCCAGCATTTT.

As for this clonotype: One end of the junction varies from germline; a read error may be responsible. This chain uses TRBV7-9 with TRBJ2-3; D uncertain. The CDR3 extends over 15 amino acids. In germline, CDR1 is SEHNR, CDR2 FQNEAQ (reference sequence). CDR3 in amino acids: CASSRPSLSTDAQYF. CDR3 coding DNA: TGTGCCAGCAGCCGGCCGTCCCTAAGCACAGATGCGCAGTATTTT. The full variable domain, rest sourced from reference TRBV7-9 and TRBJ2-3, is DTGVSQNPRHKITKRGQNVTFRCDPISEHNRLYWYRQTLGQGPEFLTYFQNEAQLEKSRLLSDRFSAERPKGSFSTLEIQRTEQGDSAMYLCASSRPSLSTDAQYFGPGTRLTVL.

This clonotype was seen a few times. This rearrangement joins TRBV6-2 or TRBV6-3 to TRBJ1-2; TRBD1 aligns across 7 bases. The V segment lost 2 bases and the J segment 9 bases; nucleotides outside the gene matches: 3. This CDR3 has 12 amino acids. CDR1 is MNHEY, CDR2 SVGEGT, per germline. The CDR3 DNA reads TGTGCCAGCAGTTACAGGGGGCAGAGCTACACCTTC. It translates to CASSYRGQSYTF.

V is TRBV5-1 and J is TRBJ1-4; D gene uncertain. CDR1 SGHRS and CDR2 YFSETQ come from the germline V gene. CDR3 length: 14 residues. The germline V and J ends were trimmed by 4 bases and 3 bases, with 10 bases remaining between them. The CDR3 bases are TGCGCCAGCAGCGTATCCGGATCTAATGAAAAACTGTTTTTT. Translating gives CASSVSGSNEKLFF.

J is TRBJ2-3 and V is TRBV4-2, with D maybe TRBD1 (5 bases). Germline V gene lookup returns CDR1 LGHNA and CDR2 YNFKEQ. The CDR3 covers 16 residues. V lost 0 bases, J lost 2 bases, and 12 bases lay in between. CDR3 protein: CASSQDQGGITDTQYF. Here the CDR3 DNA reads TGTGCCAGCAGCCAAGATCAGGGCGGAATCACAGATACGCAGTATTTT.

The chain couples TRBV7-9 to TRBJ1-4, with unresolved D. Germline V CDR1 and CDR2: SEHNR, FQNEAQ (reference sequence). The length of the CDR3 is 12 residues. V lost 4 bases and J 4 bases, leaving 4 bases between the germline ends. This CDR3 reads CASSSINEKLFF. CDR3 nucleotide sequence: TGTGCCAGCAGCTCCATTAATGAAAAACTGTTTTTT.

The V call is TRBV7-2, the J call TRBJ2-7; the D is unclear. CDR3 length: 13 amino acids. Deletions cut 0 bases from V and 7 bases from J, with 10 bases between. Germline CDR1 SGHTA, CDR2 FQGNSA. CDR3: CASSLARRAEQYF. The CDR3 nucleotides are TGTGCCAGCAGCTTAGCGCGACGGGCTGAGCAGTACTTC.